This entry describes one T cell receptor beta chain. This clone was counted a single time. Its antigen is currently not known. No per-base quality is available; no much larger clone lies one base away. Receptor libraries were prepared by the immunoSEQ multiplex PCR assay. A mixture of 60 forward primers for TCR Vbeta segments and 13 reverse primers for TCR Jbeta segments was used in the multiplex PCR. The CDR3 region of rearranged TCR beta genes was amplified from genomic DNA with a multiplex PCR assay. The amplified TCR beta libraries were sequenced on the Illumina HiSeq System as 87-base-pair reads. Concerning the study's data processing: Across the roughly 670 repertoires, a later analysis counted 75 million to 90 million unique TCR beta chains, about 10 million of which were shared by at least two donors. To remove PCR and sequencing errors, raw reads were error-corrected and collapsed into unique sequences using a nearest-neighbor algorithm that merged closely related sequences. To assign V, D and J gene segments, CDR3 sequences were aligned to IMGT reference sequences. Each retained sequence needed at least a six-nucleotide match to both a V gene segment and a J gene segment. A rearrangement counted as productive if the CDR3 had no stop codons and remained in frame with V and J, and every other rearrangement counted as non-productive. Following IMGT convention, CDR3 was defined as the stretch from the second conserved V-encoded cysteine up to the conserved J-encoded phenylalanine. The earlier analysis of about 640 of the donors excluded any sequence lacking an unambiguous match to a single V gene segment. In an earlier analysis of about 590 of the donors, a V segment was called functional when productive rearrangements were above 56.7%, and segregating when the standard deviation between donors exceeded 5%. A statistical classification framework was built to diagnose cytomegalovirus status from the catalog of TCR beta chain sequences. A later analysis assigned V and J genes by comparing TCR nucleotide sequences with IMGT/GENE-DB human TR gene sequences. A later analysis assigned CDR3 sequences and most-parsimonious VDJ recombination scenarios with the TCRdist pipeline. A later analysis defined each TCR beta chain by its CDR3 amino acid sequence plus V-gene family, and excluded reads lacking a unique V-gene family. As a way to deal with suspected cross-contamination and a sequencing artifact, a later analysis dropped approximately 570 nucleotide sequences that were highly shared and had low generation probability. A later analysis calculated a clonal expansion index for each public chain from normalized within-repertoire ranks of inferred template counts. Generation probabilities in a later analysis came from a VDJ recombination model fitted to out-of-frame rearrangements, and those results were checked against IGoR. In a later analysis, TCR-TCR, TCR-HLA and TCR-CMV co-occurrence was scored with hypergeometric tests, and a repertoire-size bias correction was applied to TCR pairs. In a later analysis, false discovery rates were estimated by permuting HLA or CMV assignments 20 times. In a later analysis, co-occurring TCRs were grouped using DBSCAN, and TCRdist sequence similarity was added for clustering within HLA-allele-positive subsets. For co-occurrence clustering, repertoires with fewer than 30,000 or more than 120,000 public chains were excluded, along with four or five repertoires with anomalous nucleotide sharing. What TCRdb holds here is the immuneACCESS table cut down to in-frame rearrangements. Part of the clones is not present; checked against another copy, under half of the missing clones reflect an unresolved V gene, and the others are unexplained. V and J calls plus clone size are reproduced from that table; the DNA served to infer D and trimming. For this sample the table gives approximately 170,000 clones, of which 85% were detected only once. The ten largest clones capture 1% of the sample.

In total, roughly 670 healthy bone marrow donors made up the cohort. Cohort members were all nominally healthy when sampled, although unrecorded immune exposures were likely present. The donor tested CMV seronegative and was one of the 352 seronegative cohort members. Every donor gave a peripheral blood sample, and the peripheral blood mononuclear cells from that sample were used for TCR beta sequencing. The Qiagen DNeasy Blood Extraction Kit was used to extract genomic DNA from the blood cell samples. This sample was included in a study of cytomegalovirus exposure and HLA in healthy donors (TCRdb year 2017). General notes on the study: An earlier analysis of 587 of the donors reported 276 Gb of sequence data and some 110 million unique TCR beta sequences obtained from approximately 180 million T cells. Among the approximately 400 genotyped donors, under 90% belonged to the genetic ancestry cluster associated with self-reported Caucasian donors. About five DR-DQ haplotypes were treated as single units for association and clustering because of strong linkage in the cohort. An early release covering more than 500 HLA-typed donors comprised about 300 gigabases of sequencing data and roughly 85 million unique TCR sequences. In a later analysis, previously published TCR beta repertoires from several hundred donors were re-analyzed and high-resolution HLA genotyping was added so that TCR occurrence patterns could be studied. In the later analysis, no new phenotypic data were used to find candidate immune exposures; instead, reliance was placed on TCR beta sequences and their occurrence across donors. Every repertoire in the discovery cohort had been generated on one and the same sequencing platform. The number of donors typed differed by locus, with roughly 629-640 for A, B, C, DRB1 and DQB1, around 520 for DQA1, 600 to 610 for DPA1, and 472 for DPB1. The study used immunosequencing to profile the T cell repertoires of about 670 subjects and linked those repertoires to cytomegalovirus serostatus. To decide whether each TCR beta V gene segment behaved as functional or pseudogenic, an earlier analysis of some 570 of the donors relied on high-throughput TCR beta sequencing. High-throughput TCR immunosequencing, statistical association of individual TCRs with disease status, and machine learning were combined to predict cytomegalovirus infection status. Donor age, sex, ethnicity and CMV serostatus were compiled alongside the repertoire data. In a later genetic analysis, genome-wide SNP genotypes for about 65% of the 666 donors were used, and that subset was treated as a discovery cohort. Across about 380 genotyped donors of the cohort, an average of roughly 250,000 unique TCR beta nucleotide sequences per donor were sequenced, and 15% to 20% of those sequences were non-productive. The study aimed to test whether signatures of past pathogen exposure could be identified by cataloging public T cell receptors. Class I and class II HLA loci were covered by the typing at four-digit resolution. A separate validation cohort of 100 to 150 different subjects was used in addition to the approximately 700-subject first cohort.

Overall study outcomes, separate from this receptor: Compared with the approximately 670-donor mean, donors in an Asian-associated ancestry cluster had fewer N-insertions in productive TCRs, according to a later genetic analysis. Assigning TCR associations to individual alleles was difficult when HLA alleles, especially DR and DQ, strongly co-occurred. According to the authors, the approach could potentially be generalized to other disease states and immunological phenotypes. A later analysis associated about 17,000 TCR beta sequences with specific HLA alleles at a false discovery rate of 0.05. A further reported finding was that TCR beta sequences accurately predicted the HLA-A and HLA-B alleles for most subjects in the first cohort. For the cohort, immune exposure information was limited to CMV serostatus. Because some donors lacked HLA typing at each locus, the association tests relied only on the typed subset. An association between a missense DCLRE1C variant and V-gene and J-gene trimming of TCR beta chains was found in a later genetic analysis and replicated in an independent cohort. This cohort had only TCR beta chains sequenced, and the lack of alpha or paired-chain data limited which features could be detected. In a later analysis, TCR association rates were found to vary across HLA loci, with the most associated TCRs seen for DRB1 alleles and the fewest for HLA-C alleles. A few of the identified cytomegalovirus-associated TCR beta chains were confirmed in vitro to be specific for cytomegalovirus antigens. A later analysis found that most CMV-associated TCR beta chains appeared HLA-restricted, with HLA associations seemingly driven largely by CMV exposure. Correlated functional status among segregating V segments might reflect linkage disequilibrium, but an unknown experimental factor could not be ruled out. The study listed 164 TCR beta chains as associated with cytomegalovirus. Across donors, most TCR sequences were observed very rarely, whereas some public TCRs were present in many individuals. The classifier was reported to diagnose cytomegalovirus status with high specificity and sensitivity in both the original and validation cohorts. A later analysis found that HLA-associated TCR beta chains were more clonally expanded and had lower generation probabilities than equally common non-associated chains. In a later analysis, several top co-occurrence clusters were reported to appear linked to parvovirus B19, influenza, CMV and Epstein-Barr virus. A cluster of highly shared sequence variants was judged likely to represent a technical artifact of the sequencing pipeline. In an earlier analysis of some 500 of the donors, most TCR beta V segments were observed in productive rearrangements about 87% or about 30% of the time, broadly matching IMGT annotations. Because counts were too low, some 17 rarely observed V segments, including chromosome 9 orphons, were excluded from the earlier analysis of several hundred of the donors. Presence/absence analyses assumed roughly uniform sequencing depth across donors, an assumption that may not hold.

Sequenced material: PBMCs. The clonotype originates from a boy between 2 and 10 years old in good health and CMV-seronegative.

This receptor has the CDR3 CASSLRQSVGSSYNEQFF. Here is the DNA: TGTGCCAGCAGTTTACGCCAGTCTGTGGGGAGCTCCTACAATGAGCAGTTCTTC. Rearrangement joined TRBV28 to TRBJ2-1, with TRBD2 perhaps the D gene, on 5 matching bases. The CDR3 has 18 amino acids, counting the end cysteine and phenylalanine. Solely the CDR3 DNA is kept, with 54 bases framed from the first base. Based on the germline V gene, the CDR1 and CDR2 sequences are MDHEN and SYDVKM. V loses 2 bases, J loses 0 bases, and the germline ends lie 17 bases apart.